This T cell receptor beta chain was sequenced in a study of blood T cell repertoires in COVID-19. On the study more broadly: Collection of acute and convalescent COVID-19 samples took place in the United States, Italy and Spain.

In the source study's methods: It was from reference gene primer amplification that nucleated cell counts were estimated. Profiling relied on immunoSEQ multiplex PCR, and the TCRdb table lists in-frame clones only, not all of them. Clonal size and the V and J genes are those of that table, whereas D and trimming came from the DNA. The top ten clones hold under 6.5% of a sample with nearly 350,000 clones, around 87% of them seen once. Trimming stripped 5 bases from V and 5 bases from J, with 9 bases between. CDR3 length: 13 residues. Germline CDR1 is MRHNA and CDR2 is SNTAGT. This TCR derives from a woman aged 45-65 years with COVID-19, enrolled during active disease. The specimen was peripheral blood. The chain has TRBV6-4 and TRBJ1-4; tentatively, D is TRBD1 (6 bases). The CDR3 here is CASSRTENEKLFF. The CDR3 DNA reads as TGTGCCAGCAGTAGGACAGAAAATGAAAAACTGTTTTTT.